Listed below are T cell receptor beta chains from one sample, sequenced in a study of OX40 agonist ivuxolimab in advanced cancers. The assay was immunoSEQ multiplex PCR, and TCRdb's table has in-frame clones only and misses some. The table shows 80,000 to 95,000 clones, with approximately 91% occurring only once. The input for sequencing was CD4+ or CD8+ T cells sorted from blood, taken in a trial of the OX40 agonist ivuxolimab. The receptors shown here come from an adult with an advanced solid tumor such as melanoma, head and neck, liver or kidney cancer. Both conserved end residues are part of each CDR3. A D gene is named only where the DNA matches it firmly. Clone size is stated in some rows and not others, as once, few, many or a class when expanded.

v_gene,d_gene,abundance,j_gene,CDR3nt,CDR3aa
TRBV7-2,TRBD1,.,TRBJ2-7,TGTGCCAGCAGCTATGAGGGACAGGTGTACTACGAGCAGTACTTC,CASSYEGQVYYEQYF
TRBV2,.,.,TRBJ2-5,TGTGCCAGCAGGGTAGGGGAGACCCAGTACTTC,CASRVGETQYF
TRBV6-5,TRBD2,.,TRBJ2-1,TGTGCCAGCAGTAGCGGGGGGGCCTCCTACAATGAGCAGTTCTTC,CASSSGGASYNEQFF
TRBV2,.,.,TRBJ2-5,TGTGCCAGCAGGGTAGAGATGGGGGAGACCCAGTACTTC,CASRVEMGETQYF
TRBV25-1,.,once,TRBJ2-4,TGTGCCAGCAGTAGACAGGGAGGGAACATTCAGTACTTC,CASSRQGGNIQYF
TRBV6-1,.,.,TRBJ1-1,TGTGCCAGCAGTGAATCCGGGGTGAGCACTGAAGCTTTCTTT,CASSESGVSTEAFF
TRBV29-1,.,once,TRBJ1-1,TGCAGCGTTGAAGGACAGCAGAACACTGAAGCTTTCTTT,CSVEGQQNTEAFF
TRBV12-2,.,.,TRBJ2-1,TGTGCAAGTCGCGTTTTAGGGACTAGCGGGAGAGGTGAGCAGTTCTTC,CASRVLGTSGRGEQFF
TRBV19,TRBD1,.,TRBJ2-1,TGTGCCAGTATTTTACTCCGGGACAGGTTCAATGAGCAGTTCTTC,CASILLRDRFNEQFF
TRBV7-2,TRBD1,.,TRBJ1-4,TGTGCCAGCAGCTTCGACAGGGCGCGGGGAAAACTGTTTTTT,CASSFDRARGKLFF
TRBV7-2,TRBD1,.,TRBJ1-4,TGTGCCAGCAGCTTGACAGGGGGTAATGAAAAACTGTTTTTT,CASSLTGGNEKLFF
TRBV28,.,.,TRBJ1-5,TGTGCCAGCAGCCACAATCAGCCCCAGCATTTT,CASSHNQPQHF
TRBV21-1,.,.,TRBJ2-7,TGTGCCAGCAGCAAAGCGCTTTGGGACGGAGGCTCCTACGAGCAGTACTTC,CASSKALWDGGSYEQYF
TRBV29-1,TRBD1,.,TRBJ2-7,TGCAGCGTTGGGACAGGCCCTTACGAGCAGTACTTC,CSVGTGPYEQYF
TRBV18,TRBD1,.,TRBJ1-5,TGTGCCAGCTCACCACCTGGACAGGGAATGGGACAGCCCCAGCATTTT,CASSPPGQGMGQPQHF
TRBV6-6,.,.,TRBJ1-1,TGTGCCACTAGAGGCGGGACGAACACTGAAGCTTTCTTT,CATRGGTNTEAFF
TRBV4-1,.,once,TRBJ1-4,TGCGCCAGCAGCCAAGATCCAGGGGTGAATGAAAAACTGTTTTTT,CASSQDPGVNEKLFF
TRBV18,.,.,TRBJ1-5,TGTGCCAGCTCACCGGTTGCCTCCTTTAGCAATCAGCCCCAGCATTTT,CASSPVASFSNQPQHF
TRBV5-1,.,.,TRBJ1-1,TGCGCCAGCAGCCTGACGACGGGAAACACTGAAGCTTTCTTT,CASSLTTGNTEAFF
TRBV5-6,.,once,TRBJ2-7,TGTGCCAGCAGCTTGTCAGGGTACGAGCAGTACTTC,CASSLSGYEQYF
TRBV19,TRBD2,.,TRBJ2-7,TGTGCCAGTAGTGCCTTGTCTAGCGGGAGGAACGAGCAGTACTTC,CASSALSSGRNEQYF
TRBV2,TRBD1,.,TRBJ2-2,TGTGCCAGCAGTGGGACAGGGGCCACCGGGGAGCTGTTTTTT,CASSGTGATGELFF
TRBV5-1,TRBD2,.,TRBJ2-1,TGCGCCAGCAGCTTGGATCTGTCGGCGGGGGGCATTGGTGAGCAGTTCTTC,CASSLDLSAGGIGEQFF